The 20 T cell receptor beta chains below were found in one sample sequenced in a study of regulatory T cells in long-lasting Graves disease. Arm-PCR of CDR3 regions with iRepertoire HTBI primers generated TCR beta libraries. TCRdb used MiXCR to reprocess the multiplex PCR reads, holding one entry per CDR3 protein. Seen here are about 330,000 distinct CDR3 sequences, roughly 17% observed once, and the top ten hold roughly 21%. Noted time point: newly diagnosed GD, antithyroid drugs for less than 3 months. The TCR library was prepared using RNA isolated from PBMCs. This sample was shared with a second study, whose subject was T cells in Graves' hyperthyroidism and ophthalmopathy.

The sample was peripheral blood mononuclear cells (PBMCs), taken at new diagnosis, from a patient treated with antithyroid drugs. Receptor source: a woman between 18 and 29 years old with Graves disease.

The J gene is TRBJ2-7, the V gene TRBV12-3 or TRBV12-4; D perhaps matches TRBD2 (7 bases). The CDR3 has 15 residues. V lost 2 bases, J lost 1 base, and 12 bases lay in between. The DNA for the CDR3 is TGTGCCAGCAGTTTACGGGGGGCTCCATCCTACGAGCAGTACTTC. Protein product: CASSLRGAPSYEQYF.

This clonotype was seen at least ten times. CDR3 residues: CASSLRGLGGHSYEQYF. The CDR3 coding sequence is TGTGCCAGCAGCTTACGGGGTTTGGGGGGACACTCCTACGAGCAGTACTTC. The rearrangement uses TRBV7-9 and TRBJ2-7, with D perhaps matching TRBD1 or TRBD2 (6 bases each). Trimming cost V 2 bases and J 0 bases, with 17 bases left between them. Germline V CDR1 and CDR2: SEHNR, FQNEAQ (reference sequence). This CDR3 spans 17 amino acids.

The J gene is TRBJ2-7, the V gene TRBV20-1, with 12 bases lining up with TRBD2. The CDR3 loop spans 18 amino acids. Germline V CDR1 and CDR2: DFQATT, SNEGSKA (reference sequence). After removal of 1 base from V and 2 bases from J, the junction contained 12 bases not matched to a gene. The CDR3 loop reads CSARGPGLAGTQPYEQYF. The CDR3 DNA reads TGCAGTGCTAGAGGCCCGGGACTAGCGGGTACCCAGCCCTACGAGCAGTACTTC.

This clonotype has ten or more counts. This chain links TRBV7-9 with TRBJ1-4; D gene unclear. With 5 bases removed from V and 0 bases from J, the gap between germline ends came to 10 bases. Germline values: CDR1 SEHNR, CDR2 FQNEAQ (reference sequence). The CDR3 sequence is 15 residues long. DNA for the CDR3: TGTGCCAGCAGCCCCGCCTGGGCAACTAATGAAAAACTGTTTTTT. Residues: CASSPAWATNEKLFF. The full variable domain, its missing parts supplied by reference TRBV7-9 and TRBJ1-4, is DTGVSQNPRHKITKRGQNVTFRCDPISEHNRLYWYRQTLGQGPEFLTYFQNEAQLEKSRLLSDRFSAERPKGSFSTLEIQRTEQGDSAMYLCASSPAWATNEKLFFGSGTQLSVL.

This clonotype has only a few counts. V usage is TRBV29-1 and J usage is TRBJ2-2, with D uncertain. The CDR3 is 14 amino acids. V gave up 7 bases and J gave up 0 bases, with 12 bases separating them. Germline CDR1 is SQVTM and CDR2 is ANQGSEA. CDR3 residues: CSASMLANTGELFF. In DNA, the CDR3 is TGCAGCGCCTCGATGCTAGCGAACACCGGGGAGCTGTTTTTT.

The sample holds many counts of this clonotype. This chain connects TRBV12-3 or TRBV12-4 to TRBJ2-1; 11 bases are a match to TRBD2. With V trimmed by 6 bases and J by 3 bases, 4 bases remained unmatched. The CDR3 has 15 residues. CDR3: CASRQGTSGYNEQFF. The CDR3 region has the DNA TGTGCCAGCAGACAAGGGACTAGCGGCTACAATGAGCAGTTCTTC.

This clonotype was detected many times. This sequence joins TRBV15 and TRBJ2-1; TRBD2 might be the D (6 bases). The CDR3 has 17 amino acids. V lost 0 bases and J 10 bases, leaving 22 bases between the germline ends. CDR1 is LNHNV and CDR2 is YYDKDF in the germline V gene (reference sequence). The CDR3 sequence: CATSRDLSGLNLGEQFF. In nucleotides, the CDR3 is TGTGCCACCAGCAGAGATCTATCGGGACTCAATCTAGGGGAGCAGTTCTTC. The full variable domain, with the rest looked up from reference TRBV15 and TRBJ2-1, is DAMVIQNPRYQVTQFGKPVTLSCSQTLNHNVMYWYQQKSSQAPKLLFHYYDKDFNNEADTPDNFQSRRPNTSFCFLDIRSPGLGDTAMYLCATSRDLSGLNLGEQFFGPGTRLTVL.

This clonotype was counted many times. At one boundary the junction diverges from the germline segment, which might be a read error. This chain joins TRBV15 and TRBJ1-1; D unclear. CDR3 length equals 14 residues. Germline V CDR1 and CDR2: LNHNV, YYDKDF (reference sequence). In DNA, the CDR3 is TGTGCCACCAGAAGAGAAGCAGGCAACACTGAAGCTTTCTTT. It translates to CATRREAGNTEAFF.

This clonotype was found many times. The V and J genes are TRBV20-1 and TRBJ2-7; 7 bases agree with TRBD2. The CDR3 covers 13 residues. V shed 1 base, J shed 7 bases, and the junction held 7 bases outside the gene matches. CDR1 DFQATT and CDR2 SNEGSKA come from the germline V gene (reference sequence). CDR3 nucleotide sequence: TGCAGTGCTAGAGGGGCGGGGGAATGGGAGCAGTACTTC. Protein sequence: CSARGAGEWEQYF.

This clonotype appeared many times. The chain's CDR3 is CASSSETGRQPQHF. The CDR3 DNA reads as TGTGCCAGCAGTTCCGAGACAGGGCGGCAGCCCCAGCATTTT. The chain carries TRBV6-5 and TRBJ1-5, with TRBD1 matching over 7 bases. Trimming at V came to 4 bases and at J to 7 bases, leaving 7 bases not matched to a gene. From germline, CDR1 is MNHEY and CDR2 SVGAGI. This CDR3 region has 14 residues.

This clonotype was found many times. DNA of the CDR3: TGCGCCAGCAGCCCAGGACTCCCCGGGAATACGCAGTATTTT. Residues: CASSPGLPGNTQYF. The V gene is TRBV5-1, the J gene TRBJ2-3; TRBD2 might be the D (5 bases). CDR1 is SGHRS and CDR2 is YFSETQ in the germline V gene. The CDR3 contains 14 residues. Trimming left V 4 bases short and J 7 bases short, with 16 bases between.

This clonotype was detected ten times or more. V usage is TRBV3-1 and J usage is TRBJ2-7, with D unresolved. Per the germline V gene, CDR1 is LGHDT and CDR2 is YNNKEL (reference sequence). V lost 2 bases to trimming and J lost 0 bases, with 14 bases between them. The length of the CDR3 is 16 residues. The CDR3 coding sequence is TGTGCCAGCAGCCAAAGCGCTGATACGGACTCCTACGAGCAGTACTTC. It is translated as CASSQSADTDSYEQYF.

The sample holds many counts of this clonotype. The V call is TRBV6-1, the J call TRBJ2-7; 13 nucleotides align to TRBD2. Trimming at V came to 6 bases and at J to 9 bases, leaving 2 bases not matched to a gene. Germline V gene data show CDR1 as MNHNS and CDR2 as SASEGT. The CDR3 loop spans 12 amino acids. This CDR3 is CASRGLAGVQYF. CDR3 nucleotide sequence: TGTGCCAGCAGAGGACTAGCGGGAGTGCAGTACTTC.

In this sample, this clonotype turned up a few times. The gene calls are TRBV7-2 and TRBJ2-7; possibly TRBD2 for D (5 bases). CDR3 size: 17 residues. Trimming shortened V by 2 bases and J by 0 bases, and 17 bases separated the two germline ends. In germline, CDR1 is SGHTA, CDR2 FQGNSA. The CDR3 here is CASSLYMRAMISYEQYF. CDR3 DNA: TGTGCCAGCAGCTTATATATGCGGGCGATGATCTCCTACGAGCAGTACTTC.

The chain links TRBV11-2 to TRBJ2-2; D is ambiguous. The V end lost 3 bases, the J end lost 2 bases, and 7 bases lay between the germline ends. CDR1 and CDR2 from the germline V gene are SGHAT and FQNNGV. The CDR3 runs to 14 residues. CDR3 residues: CASSLYVNTGELFF. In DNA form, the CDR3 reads TGTGCCAGCAGCTTGTACGTAAACACCGGGGAGCTGTTTTTT. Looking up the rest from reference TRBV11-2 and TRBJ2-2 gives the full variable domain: EAGVAQSPRYKIIEKRQSVAFWCNPISGHATLYWYQQILGQGPKLLIQFQNNGVVDDSQLPKDRFSAERLKGVDSTLKIQPAKLEDSAVYLCASSLYVNTGELFFGEGSRLTVL.

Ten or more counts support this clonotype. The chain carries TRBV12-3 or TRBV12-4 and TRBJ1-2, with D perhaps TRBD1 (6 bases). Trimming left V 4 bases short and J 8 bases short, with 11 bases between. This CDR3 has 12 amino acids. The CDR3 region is CASSSQGVGYTF. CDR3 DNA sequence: TGTGCCAGCAGTTCACAGGGAGTGGGCTACACCTTC.

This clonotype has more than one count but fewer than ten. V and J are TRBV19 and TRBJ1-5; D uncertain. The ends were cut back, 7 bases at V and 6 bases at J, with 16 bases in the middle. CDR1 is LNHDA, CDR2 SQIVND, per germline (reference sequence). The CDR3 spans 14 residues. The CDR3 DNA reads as TGTGCCAGTACTAACGGGTGGTCGGGTCAGCCCCAGCATTTT. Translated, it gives CASTNGWSGQPQHF.

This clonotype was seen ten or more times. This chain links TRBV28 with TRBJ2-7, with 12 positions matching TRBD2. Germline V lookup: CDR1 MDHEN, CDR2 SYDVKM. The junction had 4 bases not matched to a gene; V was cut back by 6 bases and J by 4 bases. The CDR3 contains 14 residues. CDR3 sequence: CASSPGLAGYEQYF. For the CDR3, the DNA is TGTGCCAGCAGCCCCGGACTAGCGGGGTACGAGCAGTACTTC.

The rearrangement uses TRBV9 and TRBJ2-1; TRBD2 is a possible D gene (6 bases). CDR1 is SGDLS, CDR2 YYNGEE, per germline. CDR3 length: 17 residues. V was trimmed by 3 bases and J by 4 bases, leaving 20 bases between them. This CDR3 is CASSGSYRESSYNEQFF. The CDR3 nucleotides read TGTGCCAGCAGCGGATCTTATCGGGAGTCCTCTTACAATGAGCAGTTCTTC.

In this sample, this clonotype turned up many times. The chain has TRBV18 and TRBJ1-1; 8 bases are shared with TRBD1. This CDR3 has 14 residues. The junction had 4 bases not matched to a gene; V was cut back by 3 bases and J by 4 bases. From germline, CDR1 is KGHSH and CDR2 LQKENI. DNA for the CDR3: TGTGCCAGCTCACCGACAGGGGACGGCACTGAAGCTTTCTTT. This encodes CASSPTGDGTEAFF. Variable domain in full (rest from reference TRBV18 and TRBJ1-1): NAGVMQNPRHLVRRRGQEARLRCSPMKGHSHVYWYRQLPEEGLKFMVYLQKENIIDESGMPKERFSAEFPKEGPSILRIQQVVRGDSAAYFCASSPTGDGTEAFFGQGTRLTVV.